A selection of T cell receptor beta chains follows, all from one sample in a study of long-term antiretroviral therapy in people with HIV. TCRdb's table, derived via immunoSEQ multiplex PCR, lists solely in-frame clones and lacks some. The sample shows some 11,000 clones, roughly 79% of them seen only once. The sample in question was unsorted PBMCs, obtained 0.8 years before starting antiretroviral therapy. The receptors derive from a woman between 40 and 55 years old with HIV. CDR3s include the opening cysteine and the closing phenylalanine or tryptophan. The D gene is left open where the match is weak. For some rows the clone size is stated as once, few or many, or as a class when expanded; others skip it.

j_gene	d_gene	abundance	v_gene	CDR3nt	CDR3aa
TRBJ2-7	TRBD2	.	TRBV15	TGTGCCACCAGCAGAGCAGCATTAGCGGGAGGGCCGCCCTACGAGCAGTACTTC	CATSRAALAGGPPYEQYF
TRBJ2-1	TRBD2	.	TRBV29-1	TGCAGCGTTGGGACTAGCGGGAGATACTCCTACAATGAGCAGTTCTTC	CSVGTSGRYSYNEQFF
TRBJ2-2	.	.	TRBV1	TGCGCCAGCAGCCTAGGACAGAACACCGGGGAGCTGTTTTTT	CASSLGQNTGELFF
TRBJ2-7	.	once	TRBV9	TGTGCCAGCAGCATCCGACCGTCCTACGAGCAGTACTTC	CASSIRPSYEQYF
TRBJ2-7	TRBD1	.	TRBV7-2	TGTGCCAGCAGCTACCGGGACAGGGGGATCTACGAGCAGTACTTC	CASSYRDRGIYEQYF
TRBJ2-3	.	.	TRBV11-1	TGTGCCAGCAGCCTAAGGTTGGGCCTCACAGATACGCAGTATTTT	CASSLRLGLTDTQYF
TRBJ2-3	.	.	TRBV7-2	TGTGCCAGCAGCGCCGCGTTAGATACGCAGTATTTT	CASSAALDTQYF
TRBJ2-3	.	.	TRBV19	TGTGCCAGTAGTGATCCCGGGACTAGCACAGATACGCAGTATTTT	CASSDPGTSTDTQYF
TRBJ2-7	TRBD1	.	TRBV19	TGTGCCAGTAGTAAGGACAGGGGCTACGAGCAGTACTTC	CASSKDRGYEQYF
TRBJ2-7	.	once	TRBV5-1	TGCGCCAGCAGCTCTCTCTACGAGCAGTACTTC	CASSSLYEQYF
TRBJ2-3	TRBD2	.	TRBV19	TGTGCCAGTAGTATAGGCGGGAGGGTAACAGATACGCAGTATTTT	CASSIGGRVTDTQYF
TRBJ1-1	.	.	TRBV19	TGTGCCAGTAGCAGGGGTAGAGGATCTGAAGCTTTCTTT	CASSRGRGSEAFF
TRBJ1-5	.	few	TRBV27	TGTGCCAGCAGTCCGACCTCGGCCCTAAGCAATCAGCCCCAGCATTTT	CASSPTSALSNQPQHF
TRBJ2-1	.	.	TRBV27	TGTGCCAGCAGTTTATCCAAGCGCTACAATGAGCAGTTCTTC	CASSLSKRYNEQFF
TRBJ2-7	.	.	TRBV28	TGTGCCAGCAGTTTGCGGGTCACCTACGAGCAGTACTTC	CASSLRVTYEQYF
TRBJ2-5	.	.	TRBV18	TGTGCCAGCTCACCACTAGTGCAAGAGACCCAGTACTTC	CASSPLVQETQYF
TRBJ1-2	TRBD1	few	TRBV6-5	TGTGCCAGCAGTGCCAGACAGGGAGGCTATGGCTACACCTTC	CASSARQGGYGYTF
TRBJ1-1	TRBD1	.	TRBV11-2	TGTGCCAGCAGCTTCTCTACAGGGGTGAACACTGAAGCTTTCTTT	CASSFSTGVNTEAFF